Listed below are T cell receptor beta chains from one sample, sequenced in a study of radiation and T cells in renal cell carcinoma. The data were produced by immunoSEQ multiplex PCR, yet TCRdb's version contains in-frame clones alone and is incomplete. The data contain about 140,000 clones, approximately 87% of them singletons. Sequencing was performed on blood, taken from a patient whose treatment included radiotherapy and nephrectomy. These receptors were collected from a woman aged 50 to 60 with renal cell carcinoma. CDR3s include the opening cysteine and the closing phenylalanine or tryptophan. A D gene is named only where the DNA matches it firmly. Some rows have no size entry. The others give once, few or many, or a class for an expanded clone.

>TRBJ1-1|TRBV4-2|.|.
CASSRGAGIRNTEAFF
TGTGCCAGCAGCCGGGGAGCAGGGATCCGGAACACTGAAGCTTTCTTT
>TRBJ1-2|TRBV6-6|.|.
CASSLLAVGYTF
TGTGCCAGCAGTCTTTTGGCGGTCGGCTACACCTTC
>TRBJ2-2|TRBV7-6|.|.
CASSSTNTGELFF
TGTGCCAGCAGCTCTACGAACACCGGGGAGCTGTTTTTT
>TRBJ1-1|TRBV28|.|.
CASCLTDLNTEAFF
TGTGCCAGCTGCTTGACAGATTTGAACACTGAAGCTTTCTTT
>TRBJ2-7|TRBV6-1|.|TRBD1
CASSVTGPPYEQYF
TGTGCCAGCAGTGTGACAGGGCCCCCCTACGAGCAGTACTTC
>TRBJ2-7|TRBV5-5|.|.
CASSLIPGPTYEQYF
TGTGCCAGCAGCTTGATTCCAGGCCCCACCTACGAGCAGTACTTC
>TRBJ2-4|TRBV11-2|.|.
CASSRLPSKNIQYF
TGTGCCAGCAGCCGACTACCTTCCAAAAACATTCAGTACTTC
>TRBJ2-1|TRBV6-5|.|TRBD2
CASSQLAGENNEQFF
TGTGCCAGCAGTCAACTAGCGGGAGAAAACAATGAGCAGTTCTTC
>TRBJ2-5|TRBV5-1|once|.
CASSFQETQYF
TGCGCCAGCAGCTTCCAAGAGACCCAGTACTTC
>TRBJ2-6|TRBV6-5|.|.
CASSTGAAANVLTF
TGTGCCAGCAGTACCGGGGCCGCGGCCAACGTCCTGACTTTC
>TRBJ2-7|TRBV7-2|.|.
CASSLDGVYEQYF
TGTGCCAGCAGCTTAGATGGGGTGTACGAGCAGTACTTC
>TRBJ2-7|TRBV2|.|.
CASIRRHEGYEQYF
TGTGCCAGCATCAGAAGACATGAGGGCTACGAGCAGTACTTC
>TRBJ2-7|TRBV7-2|.|.
CASSARGVNSYEQYF
TGTGCCAGCAGCGCCAGAGGTGTCAACTCCTACGAGCAGTACTTC
>TRBJ2-2|TRBV12-5|many|TRBD2
CASGSAREGWTGELFF
TGTGCTAGTGGTTCCGCCAGGGAGGGGTGGACCGGGGAGCTGTTTTTT
>TRBJ1-6|TRBV6-5|.|.
CASTPQWGGNSPLHF
TGTGCCAGCACTCCGCAGTGGGGGGGGAATTCACCCCTCCACTTT
>TRBJ1-5|TRBV2|few|.
CASSDYDRNQPQHF
TGTGCCAGCAGTGATTATGACAGGAATCAGCCCCAGCATTTT
>TRBJ1-2|TRBV5-1|once|TRBD1
CASSLGQGIDGYTF
TGCGCCAGCAGCCTGGGACAGGGAATCGATGGCTACACCTTC